Presented here are 25 T cell receptor beta chains from one specimen sequenced in a study of OX40 agonist ivuxolimab in advanced cancers. Some clones are missing from TCRdb's copy, which holds only in-frame ones; the method was immunoSEQ multiplex PCR. Of about 96,000 clones in the sample, 90% are singletons; the top ten hold about 1.6%. Sequenced here: CD4+ or CD8+ T cells sorted from blood, sampled in a trial of the OX40 agonist ivuxolimab. These receptors came from an adult with an advanced solid tumor such as melanoma, head and neck, liver or kidney cancer.

Note on this clone: Relative to the germline gene, one junction end is altered; a read error may explain this. The chain carries TRBV6-1 and TRBJ2-7; tentatively, D is TRBD1 or TRBD2 (6 bases each). Germline assignment: CDR1 MNHNS and CDR2 SASEGT. The CDR3 loop spans 12 amino acids. CDR3 in amino acids: CASSEAEEGEGF. The DNA of the CDR3 is TGTGCCAGCAGTGAAGCGGAGGAGGGGGAAGGTTTC.

The chain uses TRBV28 and TRBJ1-2; D perhaps matches TRBD1 (5 bases). V lost 2 bases and J lost 6, with 7 bases in between. CDR1 and CDR2 (germline): MDHEN, SYDVKM. The CDR3 has 12 residues. The CDR3 DNA is TGTGCCAGCAGTTTAGCCAGGGATGGCTACACCTTC. Encoded protein: CASSLARDGYTF.

This rearrangement joins TRBV5-3 to TRBJ2-7, with D perhaps TRBD2 (6 bases). TRBV5-3 is sorted into the ORF group, with uncertain function. V was cut by 4 bases and J by 2 bases, with 16 bases left in between. This CDR3 is built from 15 residues. CDR3 amino acids: CARSPGRSSAYEQYF. The CDR3 nucleotides are TGTGCCAGAAGCCCTGGACGGTCTAGCGCCTACGAGCAGTACTTC.

This clone was counted a single time. The CDR3 reads CAWSEWATQETQYF. The CDR3 DNA is TGTGCCTGGAGTGAATGGGCGACCCAAGAGACCCAGTACTTC. The chain has TRBV30 and TRBJ2-5; D remains unclear. V dropped 1 base and J dropped 1 base, with 10 bases sitting between them. Germline V lookup: CDR1 GTSNPN, CDR2 SVGIG (reference sequence). The CDR3 spans 14 residues.

The chain links TRBV19 to TRBJ2-1; D gene uncertain. Germline V gene lookup returns CDR1 LNHDA and CDR2 SQIVND (reference sequence). This CDR3 has 15 amino acids. Trimming took off 2 bases at V and 4 bases at J, with 12 bases between the two ends. CDR3 nucleotides: TGTGCCAGTAGTATATCGGACGGGCCGTACAATGAGCAGTTCTTC. Its translation: CASSISDGPYNEQFF.

The V call is TRBV29-1, the J call TRBJ2-1, with 10 bases that match TRBD2. The CDR3 consists of 14 residues. Germline lookup yields CDR1 SQVTM and CDR2 ANQGSEA. The ends lost 6 bases at V and 4 bases at J; junction bases unmatched: 6. The CDR3 DNA follows: TGCAGCGTGGCGGGACTAGCGAGGTACAATGAGCAGTTCTTC. Translation gives CSVAGLARYNEQFF.

The chain recombines TRBV7-8 with TRBJ1-2; 8 nucleotides align to TRBD1. This CDR3 has 16 residues. The ends lost 5 bases at V and 2 bases at J; junction bases unmatched: 10. The germline gives CDR1 SGHVS, CDR2 FQNEAQ. Written as DNA, the CDR3 is TGTGCCAGCAGCCAAGCCGGGACAGGAGAGAACTATGGCTACACCTTC. Residues: CASSQAGTGENYGYTF.

This sequence joins TRBV4-3 and TRBJ2-5; the D gene is possibly TRBD1 (5 bases). This CDR3 is built from 16 residues. V was cut by 0 bases and J by 7 bases, with 18 bases left in between. The germline V gene encodes CDR1 LGHNA and CDR2 YSLEER. This CDR3 is CASSQDLVGQGSTQYF. For the CDR3, the DNA is TGCGCCAGCAGCCAAGATCTGGTGGGGCAGGGTTCGACCCAGTACTTC.

This chain joins TRBV7-2 and TRBJ2-1, with 8 bases lining up with TRBD2. This CDR3 region has 16 residues. The germline V gene encodes CDR1 SGHTA and CDR2 FQGNSA. Germline trimming cut 4 bases from V and 3 bases from J; bases unmatched to any gene: 8. CDR3 in amino acids: CASSSTSAGVYNEQFF. Here the CDR3 DNA reads TGTGCCAGCAGCTCGACCTCAGCGGGAGTCTACAATGAGCAGTTCTTC.

The gene calls are TRBV18 and TRBJ2-6; D ambiguous. Germline-derived CDR1 and CDR2 are KGHSH and LQKENI. Trimming pared 6 bases from V and 2 bases from J, leaving 11 bases between. The CDR3 is 15 residues long. The CDR3 nucleotides read TGTGCCAGCTCTCCTCCCATAGCTGGGGCCAACGTCCTGACTTTC. Its protein product is CASSPPIAGANVLTF.

This clone was detected only a few times. The rearrangement links TRBV15 to TRBJ1-1, with D maybe TRBD1 (6 bases). This CDR3 has 14 amino acids. V lost 0 bases, J lost 4 bases, and 9 bases lay in between. Germline-derived CDR1 and CDR2 are LNHNV and YYDKDF (reference sequence). The CDR3 is CATSRDRGGTEAFF. The CDR3 DNA sequence: TGTGCCACCAGCAGAGATCGAGGGGGCACTGAAGCTTTCTTT.

CDR3 amino acids: CAWLGRGSEQFF. As DNA, the CDR3 is TGTGCCTGGTTGGGTAGGGGAAGTGAGCAGTTCTTC. The chain recombines TRBV30 with TRBJ2-1; maybe TRBD1 (5 bases). The CDR3 loop spans 12 amino acids. V lost 5 bases and J lost 9, with 14 bases in between. The germline V gene has CDR1 GTSNPN and CDR2 SVGIG (reference sequence).

The chain combines TRBV28 with TRBJ2-3; 9 bases line up with TRBD2. This CDR3 has 18 amino acids. From germline, CDR1 is MDHEN and CDR2 SYDVKM. V lost 2 bases, J lost 1 base, and 10 bases stayed unmatched. CDR3 bases: TGTGCCAGCAGTTTAAGTCTAGCGGGAAGGGTAGGCACAGATACGCAGTATTTT. Residues: CASSLSLAGRVGTDTQYF. Full variable domain (rest looked up from reference TRBV28 and TRBJ2-3): DVKVTQSSRYLVKRTGEKVFLECVQDMDHENMFWYRQDPGLGLRLIYFSYDVKMKEKGDIPEGYSVSREKKERFSLILESASTNQTSMYLCASSLSLAGRVGTDTQYFGPGTRLTVL.

The genes are TRBV5-8 and TRBJ1-2; D gene ambiguous. V was shortened by 0 bases and J by 4 bases, with 4 bases between the two germline ends. This CDR3 has 12 amino acids. Germline CDR1 is SGHTS and CDR2 is YDEGEE. The DNA for the CDR3 is TGTGCCAGCAGCTTGGGACCCTATGGCTACACCTTC. Its translation is CASSLGPYGYTF.

The chain links TRBV4-1 to TRBJ2-7, with TRBD2 matching 9 bases. Unmatched junction bases numbered 10, after V lost 3 bases and J lost 7 bases. The CDR3 covers 15 residues. The germline gives CDR1 MGHRA, CDR2 YSYEKL. The CDR3 loop reads CASSQGGRALREQYF. CDR3 coding DNA: TGCGCCAGCAGCCAGGGCGGGAGGGCCTTACGGGAGCAGTACTTC.

V is TRBV11-2 and J is TRBJ2-1; 10 bases fit TRBD2. The CDR3 is 15 amino acids. V lost 5 bases and J lost 9; bases outside the gene matches: 10. Germline assignment: CDR1 SGHAT and CDR2 FQNNGV. The CDR3 sequence is CASSPSGTSAAEQFF. In DNA form, the CDR3 reads TGTGCCAGCAGCCCATCCGGGACTAGCGCTGCTGAGCAGTTCTTC.

The chain recombines TRBV9 with TRBJ1-2; TRBD1 is a possible D gene (6 bases). Deletions cut 4 bases from V and 4 bases from J, with 11 bases between. CDR1 and CDR2 (germline): SGDLS, YYNGEE. The CDR3 is 13 residues long. CDR3 DNA sequence: TGTGCCAGCAGCCTTGGACAGCTCTATGGCTACACCTTC. Amino acid sequence: CASSLGQLYGYTF.

The chain joins TRBV6-6 to TRBJ2-7, with D possibly matching TRBD1 (6 bases). Trimming cost V 5 bases and J 6 bases, with 17 bases left between them. Germline V CDR1 and CDR2: MNHNY, SVGAGI (reference sequence). This CDR3 is built from 14 residues. The CDR3: CASSPRDTTGEQYF. Here the CDR3 DNA reads TGTGCCAGCAGTCCCCGGGACACCACGGGCGAGCAGTACTTC.

The chain recombines TRBV5-5 with TRBJ2-1, with D maybe TRBD1 (5 bases). The CDR3 runs 16 residues. Between the trimmed V and J ends, which lost 4 bases and 2 bases, there was a span of 16 bases. CDR1 and CDR2 (germline): SGHKS, YYEKEE (reference sequence). The CDR3 reads CASSRLGVTTYNEQFF. Written as DNA, the CDR3 is TGTGCCAGCAGCCGTCTAGGGGTTACGACCTACAATGAGCAGTTCTTC.

The chain is built from TRBV5-1 and TRBJ2-7; possibly TRBD1 or TRBD2 for D (5 bases each). V was cut by 5 bases and J by 2 bases, with 17 bases left in between. Germline CDR1 is SGHRS and CDR2 is YFSETQ. This CDR3 contains 15 residues. CDR3 sequence (DNA): TGCGCCAGCAGTTTAGACACAGGACTGGCCTACGAGCAGTACTTC. It is translated as CASSLDTGLAYEQYF.

The CDR3 region is CATSNDETSGRFENEQFF. In nucleotides, the CDR3 is TGTGCCACCAGTAACGATGAGACTAGCGGGAGATTTGAGAATGAGCAGTTCTTC. The rearrangement uses TRBV15 and TRBJ2-1; TRBD2 matches at 12 bases. CDR3 size: 18 residues. V lost 6 bases and J lost 7; bases outside the gene matches: 16. Germline CDR1 LNHNV, CDR2 YYDKDF (reference sequence).

V gene TRBV18 combines with J gene TRBJ1-1, with TRBD1 identical over 7 bases. CDR1 is KGHSH and CDR2 is LQKENI in the germline V gene. CDR3 length: 14 amino acids. The V segment lost 4 bases and the J segment 7 bases; nucleotides outside the gene matches: 9. This CDR3 reads CASSLTGTDLEAFF. The CDR3, as DNA: TGTGCCAGCTCACTAACCGGGACAGACCTTGAAGCTTTCTTT. Full variable domain (remainder filled in from reference TRBV18 and TRBJ1-1): NAGVMQNPRHLVRRRGQEARLRCSPMKGHSHVYWYRQLPEEGLKFMVYLQKENIIDESGMPKERFSAEFPKEGPSILRIQQVVRGDSAAYFCASSLTGTDLEAFFGQGTRLTVV.

The CDR3 DNA sequence: TGTGCCAGCAGTTTGGATAGGGTGCGTCAGCCCCAGCATTTT. Translating gives CASSLDRVRQPQHF. The rearrangement uses TRBV28 and TRBJ1-5; D uncertain. The CDR3 is made up of 14 amino acids. V gave up 3 bases and J gave up 6 bases, with 12 bases separating them. Looked up from germline, CDR1 is MDHEN and CDR2 is SYDVKM.

This chain's CDR3 is CASSRPSYEQYF. The CDR3 DNA sequence: TGCGCCAGCAGCAGACCTAGCTACGAGCAGTACTTC. The chain uses TRBV5-1 and TRBJ2-7; the D is unclear. Looked up from germline, CDR1 is SGHRS and CDR2 is YFSETQ. V shed 4 bases and J shed 3 bases, with 8 bases lying between them. The CDR3 covers 12 residues.

V gene TRBV6-5 combines with J gene TRBJ2-5, with 7 bases aligning to TRBD2. Germline assignment: CDR1 MNHEY and CDR2 SVGAGI. The CDR3 totals 15 residues. With V trimmed by 6 bases and J by 5 bases, 12 bases remained unmatched. The CDR3 DNA sequence: TGTGCCAGCAGAGTAGCGGGCGGGATGGGTGAGACCCAGTACTTC. Translation: CASRVAGGMGETQYF.